Shown below are 15 T cell receptor beta chains from a single sample sequenced in a study of T cells in Graves' hyperthyroidism and ophthalmopathy (dated by TCRdb to between 2018 and 2020). The receptor library was made with multiplex PCR. Sequencing relied on an Illumina HiSeq 2000. TCR beta CDR3 regions were amplified from RNA transcripts. The TCR CDR3 was subjected to a first round of RT-PCR using the HTBI primer set and the Qiagen OneStep RT-PCR kit. In TCRdb, the public reads were trimmed at Q25 with fastp and aligned with MiXCR, with productive beta chains retained. Every distinct CDR3 protein forms one entry, paired with its most common genes and DNA. The sample table lists fewer than 550,000 distinct CDR3 sequences, less than 20% of them with a count of one. The top ten constitute around 14% of the sample. Material for sequencing was blood. These receptors originate from a woman aged 18-30 years with Graves' hyperthyroidism.

This clonotype showed up many times. This chain links TRBV20-1 with TRBJ1-1; a possible D gene is TRBD1 (5 bases). V dropped 4 bases and J dropped 4 bases, with 16 bases sitting between them. The CDR3 length is 14 residues. Germline CDR1 DFQATT, CDR2 SNEGSKA (reference sequence). The CDR3 here is CSANRDGGITEAFF. The DNA for the CDR3 is TGCAGTGCTAACCGGGACGGTGGCATCACTGAAGCTTTCTTT.

This clonotype came up many times. CDR3 coding DNA: TGCAGTGCACGTGTTCCGGGACAGGGCTACGAGCAGTACTTC. Translating it yields CSARVPGQGYEQYF. The chain employs TRBV20-1 and TRBJ2-7, with 9 bases identical to TRBD1. The trim removed 6 bases at V and 3 bases at J, leaving 9 bases unmatched. This CDR3 comprises 14 residues. The germline CDR1 and CDR2 sequences are DFQATT and SNEGSKA (reference sequence).

The sample holds many counts of this clonotype. The chain combines TRBV3-1 with TRBJ1-5; D might be TRBD1 (6 bases). With 5 bases removed from V and 7 bases from J, the gap between germline ends came to 15 bases. The CDR3 has 14 amino acids. Germline values: CDR1 LGHDT, CDR2 YNNKEL (reference sequence). CDR3 nucleotide sequence: TGTGCCAGCAGCAGAGACAGGTTGGGCCAGCCCCAGCATTTT. Protein product: CASSRDRLGQPQHF.

This clonotype was seen ten or more times. V gene TRBV20-1 combines with J gene TRBJ2-3; the match to TRBD2 covers 8 bases. This CDR3 is built from 19 residues. J gave up 1 base and V 1 base, and 16 bases lay outside the gene matches. The germline CDR1 and CDR2 sequences are DFQATT and SNEGSKA (reference sequence). The CDR3 DNA reads TGCAGTGCTAGAGGGCCTTTTTTTTTCAGCGGGAGCCGCACAGATACGCAGTATTTT. Its translation: CSARGPFFFSGSRTDTQYF.

A few counts support this clonotype. The chain couples TRBV5-1 to TRBJ2-1; D not certain. Germline V CDR1 and CDR2: SGHRS, YFSETQ. This CDR3 is built from 15 residues. Trimming pared 3 bases from V and 4 bases from J, leaving 14 bases between. The CDR3 coding sequence is TGCGCCAGCAGCTACCCGACGGCCCCGTACAATGAGCAGTTCTTC. Residues: CASSYPTAPYNEQFF.

This clonotype has a count of ten or more. The rearrangement links TRBV20-1 to TRBJ1-5; maybe TRBD1 (6 bases). Germline V gene data show CDR1 as DFQATT and CDR2 as SNEGSKA (reference sequence). This CDR3 is built from 16 residues. The V end was cut by 6 bases, the J end by 0 bases, with 18 bases between. In DNA, the CDR3 is TGCAGTGCGTCGGACAGCAACCTTTATAGCAATCAGCCCCAGCATTTT. Translation: CSASDSNLYSNQPQHF.

This clonotype was detected ten times or more. CDR3 in amino acids: CASSTRLRTPSTDTQYF. CDR3 nucleotide sequence: TGTGCCAGCAGTACGCGCCTTCGGACCCCCAGCACAGATACGCAGTATTTT. This sequence joins TRBV28 and TRBJ2-3; D remains unclear. V dropped 5 bases and J dropped 0 bases, with 18 bases sitting between them. This CDR3 is 17 amino acids long. CDR1 and CDR2 (germline): MDHEN, SYDVKM.

This clonotype was seen at least ten times. The chain has TRBV20-1 and TRBJ2-3; unclear D gene. Trimming stripped 6 bases from V and 8 bases from J, with 21 bases between. The CDR3 is 14 amino acids. Germline loops: CDR1 DFQATT, CDR2 SNEGSKA (reference sequence). The CDR3 DNA sequence: TGCAGTGCCCCCACGGACGGCCCGGTTGGTACGCAGTATTTT. Translating it yields CSAPTDGPVGTQYF.

This clonotype appeared a few times. The chain joins TRBV3-1 to TRBJ1-2; D is uncertain. The CDR3 length is 15 residues. The germline gives CDR1 LGHDT, CDR2 YNNKEL (reference sequence). Trimming left V 1 base short and J 2 bases short, with 11 bases between. The CDR3: CASSQAPGTNYGYTF. CDR3 sequence (DNA): TGTGCCAGCAGCCAAGCCCCGGGCACAAACTATGGCTACACCTTC.

This clonotype has ten or more counts. The rearrangement joins TRBV7-2 to TRBJ2-7, with D tentatively TRBD1 or TRBD2 (6 bases each). Per the germline V gene, CDR1 is SGHTA and CDR2 is FQGNSA. V lost 1 base, J lost 2 bases, and 12 bases lay in between. The CDR3 extends over 15 amino acids. CDR3 DNA: TGTGCCAGCAGCTTAGAGGGGGGCCTCCCCTACGAGCAGTACTTC. Translating it yields CASSLEGGLPYEQYF.

This clonotype was recorded at least ten times. The J gene is TRBJ2-2, the V gene TRBV7-2, with TRBD2 identical over 10 bases. The V and J ends lost 5 bases and 7 bases, in that order; junction bases with no gene match: 13. This CDR3 is 17 amino acids long. CDR1 is SGHTA, CDR2 FQGNSA, per germline. CDR3 region: CASSLSGGASIGGELFF. The CDR3 nucleotides read TGTGCCAGCAGCCTCAGCGGGGGGGCCAGCATCGGCGGGGAGCTGTTTTTT.

The chain is built from TRBV12-3 or TRBV12-4 and TRBJ2-7, with D perhaps assigned TRBD1 or TRBD2 (7 bases each). The CDR3 is 14 amino acids. V lost 5 bases, J lost 4 bases, and 15 bases lay in between. The CDR3 loop is CASSTAQGGYEQYF. The CDR3 DNA is TGTGCCAGCAGTACCGCCCAGGGGGGGTACGAGCAGTACTTC.

Comments on this clonotype: It may be a read error: a sequence one base away is much more abundant. The J gene is TRBJ2-1, the V gene TRBV28; no firm D call. Germline V gene sequence: CDR1 MDHEN, CDR2 SYDVKM. The germline V and J ends were trimmed by 8 bases and 4 bases, with 9 bases remaining between them. The CDR3 totals 12 residues. CDR3 amino acids: CASGNGYNEQFF. The CDR3 DNA follows: TGTGCCAGCGGGAATGGATACAATGAGCAGTTCTTC.

The rearrangement joins TRBV9 to TRBJ1-2; TRBD1 matches 7 bases. After removal of 3 bases from V and 4 bases from J, the junction contained 12 bases not matched to a gene. The germline V gene encodes CDR1 SGDLS and CDR2 YYNGEE. The CDR3 sequence is 16 residues long. The DNA for the CDR3 is TGTGCCAGCAGCGATGCCCCTGACAGGGTGGCCTATGGCTACACCTTC. It encodes CASSDAPDRVAYGYTF.

This clonotype was seen at least ten times. The rearrangement uses TRBV28 and TRBJ2-5; D might be TRBD1 (6 bases). Germline V lookup: CDR1 MDHEN, CDR2 SYDVKM. Trimming shortened V by 5 bases and J by 6 bases, and 16 bases separated the two germline ends. The CDR3 contains 14 residues. Written as DNA, the CDR3 is TGTGCCAGCAGTCCGGACAGTTTCGGGCAGACCCAGTACTTC. It codes for CASSPDSFGQTQYF.